These 17 T cell receptor beta chains were sequenced from one sample in a study of T cells in Graves' hyperthyroidism and ophthalmopathy. TCR beta CDR3 region amplification was performed from RNA transcripts. The HTBI primer set served for first-round RT-PCR of the TCR CDR3. TCRdb re-derived calls from the multiplex PCR reads in MiXCR, one entry per CDR3 protein. The table lists approximately 610,000 distinct CDR3 sequences, over 12% of them singletons. The sequencing input was blood. Source of these receptors: a woman in her thirties or forties with Graves' ophthalmopathy.

This clonotype was observed at least ten times. V usage is TRBV30 and J usage is TRBJ2-5, with 8 bases that match TRBD2. V shed 0 bases and J 1 base; nucleotides not matched to a gene: 4. This CDR3 has 15 residues. CDR1 GTSNPN and CDR2 SVGIG come from the germline V gene (reference sequence). The CDR3 here is CAWSVPLAGQETQYF. CDR3 bases: TGTGCCTGGAGTGTCCCGCTAGCGGGCCAAGAGACCCAGTACTTC.

There are many counts of this clonotype. The rearrangement links TRBV6-1 to TRBJ1-2; D is unresolved. The V gene's germline CDR1 is MNHNS and CDR2 SASEGT. The V gene lost 7 bases and the J gene lost 4 bases, with 13 bases spanning the gap. This CDR3 has 13 amino acids. This chain's CDR3 is CASKQTPSYGYTF. CDR3 nucleotide sequence: TGTGCCAGCAAACAGACACCTTCCTATGGCTACACCTTC.

This clonotype occurred many times. The chain recombines TRBV28 with TRBJ2-5; the D gene is possibly TRBD2 (5 bases). The CDR3 is made up of 11 amino acids. Germline V gene data show CDR1 as MDHEN and CDR2 as SYDVKM. Trimming stripped 6 bases from V and 7 bases from J, with 9 bases between. CDR3 sequence (DNA): TGTGCCAGCAGCCGGGGTTGGACCCAGTACTTC. Its translation is CASSRGWTQYF.

This clonotype came up many times. A much larger clone is a single base away; this may be a read error. The rearrangement links TRBV12-3 or TRBV12-4 to TRBJ1-2, with 7 bases identical to TRBD1. The V and J ends lost 8 bases and 2 bases, in that order; junction bases with no gene match: 14. This CDR3 has 16 residues. The CDR3 DNA follows: TGTGCCAGCGGGGGGAATGAGAAGACAGGGAACTATGGCTACACCTTC. This gives the protein CASGGNEKTGNYGYTF.

This clonotype was seen many times. The gene calls are TRBV27 and TRBJ2-6; D may be TRBD1 (5 bases). The germline V and J ends were trimmed by 3 bases and 0 bases, with 18 bases remaining between them. CDR3 length equals 19 residues. Germline values: CDR1 MNHEY, CDR2 SMNVEV (reference sequence). The CDR3 region is CASSFNAATANSGANVLTF. In DNA, the CDR3 is TGTGCCAGCAGTTTTAATGCGGCGACAGCAAACTCTGGGGCCAACGTCCTGACTTTC.

The rearrangement joins TRBV6-1 to TRBJ1-1; no clear D. The germline gives CDR1 MNHNS, CDR2 SASEGT. With 1 base removed from V and 8 bases from J, the gap between germline ends came to 8 bases. CDR3 length: 12 residues. The CDR3 here is CASSEETVEAFF. For the CDR3, the DNA is TGTGCCAGCAGTGAAGAGACGGTGGAAGCTTTCTTT.

The V and J genes are TRBV11-3 and TRBJ1-1, with D possibly being TRBD1 (5 bases). This CDR3 is 13 amino acids long. V was pared by 2 bases and J by 5 bases, with 9 bases between. Germline CDR1 SGHNT, CDR2 YENEEA. CDR3 nucleotides: TGTGCCAGCAGCTTACGGAGGGGTACTGAAGCTTTCTTT. This sequence encodes CASSLRRGTEAFF.

The chain couples TRBV18 to TRBJ2-7, with a possible D match to TRBD1 (7 bases). Germline V gives CDR1 KGHSH, CDR2 LQKENI. Trimming pared 0 bases from V and 2 bases from J, leaving 14 bases between. The CDR3 runs 16 residues. CDR3 in amino acids: CASSPPVTGTPYEQYF. CDR3 sequence (DNA): TGTGCCAGCTCACCACCCGTGACAGGGACTCCCTACGAGCAGTACTTC.

This clonotype was recorded at least ten times. The V gene is TRBV11-2, the J gene TRBJ1-2, with D perhaps matching TRBD1 (6 bases). The CDR3 totals 17 residues. V was pared by 5 bases and J by 8 bases, with 27 bases between. In germline, CDR1 is SGHAT, CDR2 FQNNGV. The CDR3 DNA reads as TGTGCCAGCAGCCTTACAGGGCACCAAGCCACAAATGGGGGCTACACCTTC. Protein sequence: CASSLTGHQATNGGYTF.

In its sample, this clonotype was seen many times. The V and J genes are TRBV11-1 and TRBJ2-5; 8 nucleotides match TRBD1. The CDR3 loop spans 14 amino acids. Trimming at V came to 5 bases and at J to 3 bases, leaving 5 bases not matched to a gene. Germline V CDR1 and CDR2: SGHAT, FQDESV (reference sequence). CDR3 sequence reads: CASSHRQGKETQYF. In DNA, the CDR3 is TGTGCCAGCAGCCATCGACAGGGGAAAGAGACCCAGTACTTC.

The chain carries TRBV6-2 or TRBV6-3 and TRBJ1-1; possible D gene TRBD1, 6 bases. The CDR3 loop spans 15 amino acids. The V and J ends lost 7 bases and 3 bases respectively, with 18 bases between them. Germline CDR1 is MNHEY and CDR2 is SVGEGT. The CDR3 DNA follows: TGTGCCAGCATGAGTAGTGGGGGCGGCGACACTGAAGCTTTCTTT. Its protein product is CASMSSGGGDTEAFF.

The sample holds many counts of this clonotype. Germline is not matched at one junction end, which may reflect a read error. V usage is TRBV28 and J usage is TRBJ2-2, with 9 bases aligning to TRBD1. Germline V gene sequence: CDR1 MDHEN, CDR2 SYDVKM. The CDR3 consists of 17 residues. In DNA, the CDR3 is TGTGCCAGCAGTTTACGGAAGATACAGGGGGCGGGTGGGGAGCTGCTTTTT. It specifies CASSLRKIQGAGGELLF.

This clonotype was picked up many times. The chain links TRBV6-5 to TRBJ1-2, with D perhaps TRBD1 (6 bases). This CDR3 has 16 amino acids. Per germline, CDR1 MNHEY and CDR2 SVGAGI. Trimming left V 0 bases short and J 4 bases short, with 15 bases between. DNA for the CDR3: TGTGCCAGCAGTTACTCGATGGGGGGCAGGTCCTATGGCTACACCTTC. It is translated as CASSYSMGGRSYGYTF.

This clonotype appeared a few times. The V gene is TRBV11-2, the J gene TRBJ1-1, with D tentatively TRBD1 (6 bases). The CDR3 loop spans 17 amino acids. V lost 0 bases, J lost 6 bases, and 20 bases lay in between. From germline, CDR1 is SGHAT and CDR2 FQNNGV. CDR3 coding DNA: TGTGCCAGCAGCTTAGACCTAGTCACAGGGCCCACTCCTGAAGCTTTCTTT. The encoded protein is CASSLDLVTGPTPEAFF. Based on the CDR3 plus reference TRBV11-2 and TRBJ1-1, the full variable domain is EAGVAQSPRYKIIEKRQSVAFWCNPISGHATLYWYQQILGQGPKLLIQFQNNGVVDDSQLPKDRFSAERLKGVDSTLKIQPAKLEDSAVYLCASSLDLVTGPTPEAFFGQGTRLTVV.

This sequence joins TRBV11-1 and TRBJ2-2; 7 bases agree with TRBD2. The CDR3 is 16 amino acids. Germline CDR1 SGHAT, CDR2 FQDESV (reference sequence). The ends lost 5 bases at V and 6 bases at J; junction bases unmatched: 12. The CDR3 loop is CASSPGMQGGAGELFF. The CDR3 nucleotides are TGTGCCAGCAGCCCAGGCATGCAGGGAGGGGCCGGGGAGCTGTTTTTT.

This clonotype was observed at least ten times. One end of the junction varies from germline; a read error may be responsible. Written as DNA, the CDR3 is TGTGCCAGTAGTATTCGGGCAGGGGATACCTACGGGCAGTACTTC. Translating it yields CASSIRAGDTYGQYF. J is TRBJ2-7 and V is TRBV19; possibly TRBD1 for D (6 bases). CDR1 and CDR2 (germline): LNHDA, SQIVND (reference sequence). The CDR3 is made up of 15 amino acids.

This clonotype appeared many times. The chain is built from TRBV6-2 or TRBV6-3 and TRBJ1-2, with D hard to call. Looked up from germline, CDR1 is MNHEY and CDR2 is SVGEGT. The CDR3 spans 14 residues. V was cut by 2 bases and J by 5 bases, with 12 bases left in between. DNA for the CDR3: TGTGCCAGCAGTTACCTTGGGCAGATATATGGCTACACCTTC. It translates to CASSYLGQIYGYTF.